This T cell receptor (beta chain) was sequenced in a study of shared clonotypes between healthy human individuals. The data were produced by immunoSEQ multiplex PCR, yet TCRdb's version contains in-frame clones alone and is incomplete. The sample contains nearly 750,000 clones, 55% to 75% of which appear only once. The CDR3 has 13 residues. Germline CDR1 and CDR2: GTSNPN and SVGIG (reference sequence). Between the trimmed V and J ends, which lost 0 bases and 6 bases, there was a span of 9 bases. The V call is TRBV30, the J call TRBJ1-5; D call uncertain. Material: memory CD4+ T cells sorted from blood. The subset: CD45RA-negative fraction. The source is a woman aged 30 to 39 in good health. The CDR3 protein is CAWSVRMTQPQHF. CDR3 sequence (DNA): TGTGCCTGGAGTGTACGGATGACTCAGCCCCAGCATTTT.